A single sample gave rise to the 9 T cell receptor beta chains below, sequenced in a study of persistence of HIV-infected CD4 T cells. An overlapping HIV-1 Gag peptide pool stimulated these cells at 0.85 to 1 ug/peptide/mL. Sorted nonresponding memory CD4+ T cells were CD40L-negative, CD69-negative, CD45RO-high. This was the immunoSEQ version 4 assay in survey mode. Only in-frame clones appear in the TCRdb table, and some are missing; sequencing was by immunoSEQ multiplex PCR. The sample records about 36,000 clones, around 86% being singletons. Their antigens remain unidentified. Sequencing was performed on cultured CD4+ T cells from PBMCs, taken from a patient who received antiretroviral therapy. The receptors derive from an adult with HIV. The donor label of this sample is uncertain.

This clone was observed a few times. J is TRBJ1-2 and V is TRBV6-2 or TRBV6-3; 8 nucleotides agree with TRBD1. Trimming cost V 5 bases and J 8 bases; bases outside gene matches: 4. Germline CDR1 reads MNHEY; CDR2 reads SVGEGT. The CDR3 runs to 12 residues. CDR3 DNA sequence: TGTGCCAGCAGTCGACAGGGGAACGGCTACACCTTC. Its protein product is CASSRQGNGYTF.

The chain joins TRBV10-3 to TRBJ1-3; D gene ambiguous. CDR3 length equals 12 residues. CDR1 ENHRY and CDR2 SYGVKD come from the germline V gene. V was shortened by 8 bases and J by 4 bases, with 9 bases between the two germline ends. CDR3 in amino acids: CAIREAGNTIYF. As DNA, the CDR3 is TGTGCCATCCGGGAGGCCGGAAACACCATATATTTT.

The rearrangement joins TRBV10-3 to TRBJ2-2; 7 bases match TRBD1. The V and J ends lost 10 bases and 1 base, in that order; junction bases with no gene match: 6. The CDR3 extends over 14 amino acids. CDR1 is ENHRY and CDR2 is SYGVKD in the germline V gene. CDR3 bases: TGTGCCACTGGGACAGAGAGGAACACCGGGGAGCTGTTTTTT. Protein sequence: CATGTERNTGELFF.

This rearrangement joins TRBV11-2 to TRBJ2-4; TRBD2 agrees at 13 bases. The CDR3 has 19 residues. Germline CDR1 SGHAT, CDR2 FQNNGV. V shed 1 base and J 9 bases; nucleotides not matched to a gene: 15. CDR3 sequence (DNA): TGTGCCAGCAGCTTAGTCCCAAGCACTAGCGGGGGGGCGGTTGGCATTCAGTACTTC. This sequence encodes CASSLVPSTSGGAVGIQYF.

This rearrangement joins TRBV10-3 to TRBJ2-1; D not certain. The V and J ends lost 3 bases and 9 bases respectively, with 15 bases between them. CDR1 ENHRY and CDR2 SYGVKD come from the germline V gene. This CDR3 is built from 14 residues. DNA for the CDR3: TGTGCCATCAGTGACCCCGGCCGTCCCAGTGAGCAGTTCTTC. It specifies CAISDPGRPSEQFF.

V and J are TRBV6-5 and TRBJ1-5, with TRBD1 matching 7 bases. Germline V gene data show CDR1 as MNHEY and CDR2 as SVGAGI. The CDR3 length is 15 residues. J lost 4 bases, V lost 5 bases, and 8 bases had no gene match. The CDR3 here is CASSQGGGHNQPQHF. The CDR3 DNA follows: TGTGCCAGCAGTCAGGGGGGCGGCCATAATCAGCCCCAGCATTTT.

The J gene is TRBJ2-1, the V gene TRBV5-5; 9 nucleotides match TRBD1. V was clipped by 3 bases and J by 1 base; unmatched bases: 5. CDR3 length: 16 residues. CDR1 is SGHKS, CDR2 YYEKEE, per germline (reference sequence). CDR3 nucleotides: TGTGCCAGCAGCTCGACGGGACAGGGTTCCTACAATGAGCAGTTCTTC. Encoded protein: CASSSTGQGSYNEQFF.

The chain couples TRBV15 to TRBJ2-7, with D perhaps matching TRBD1 or TRBD2 (5 bases each). The CDR3 consists of 16 residues. The germline V and J ends were trimmed by 0 bases and 2 bases, with 14 bases remaining between them. CDR1 is LNHNV, CDR2 YYDKDF, per germline (reference sequence). The chain's CDR3 is CATSRDHGGSTYEQYF. The CDR3 DNA reads as TGTGCCACCAGCAGAGATCATGGGGGAAGCACCTACGAGCAGTACTTC.

The chain employs TRBV7-3 and TRBJ2-1, with TRBD2 matching over 9 bases. CDR1 and CDR2 from the germline V gene are SGHTA and FQGTGA. J lost 0 bases, V lost 2 bases, and 8 bases had no gene match. The CDR3 consists of 18 residues. CDR3 coding DNA: TGTGCCAGCAGCTTAGTTAGCGGGAGACCGGCCTCCTACAATGAGCAGTTCTTC. Protein: CASSLVSGRPASYNEQFF.